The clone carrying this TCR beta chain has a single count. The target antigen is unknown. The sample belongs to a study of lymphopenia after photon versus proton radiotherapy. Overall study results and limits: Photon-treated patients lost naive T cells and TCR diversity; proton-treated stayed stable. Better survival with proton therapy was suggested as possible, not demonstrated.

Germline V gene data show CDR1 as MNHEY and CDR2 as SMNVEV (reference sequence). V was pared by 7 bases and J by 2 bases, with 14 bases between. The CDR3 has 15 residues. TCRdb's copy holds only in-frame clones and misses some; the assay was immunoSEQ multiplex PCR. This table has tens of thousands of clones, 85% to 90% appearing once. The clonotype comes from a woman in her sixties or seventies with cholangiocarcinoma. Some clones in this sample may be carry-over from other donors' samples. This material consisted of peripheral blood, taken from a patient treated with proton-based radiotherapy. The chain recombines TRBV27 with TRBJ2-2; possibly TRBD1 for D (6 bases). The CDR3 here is CASNEAGTNTGELFF. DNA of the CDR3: TGTGCCAGCAATGAGGCAGGGACAAACACCGGGGAGCTGTTTTTT.